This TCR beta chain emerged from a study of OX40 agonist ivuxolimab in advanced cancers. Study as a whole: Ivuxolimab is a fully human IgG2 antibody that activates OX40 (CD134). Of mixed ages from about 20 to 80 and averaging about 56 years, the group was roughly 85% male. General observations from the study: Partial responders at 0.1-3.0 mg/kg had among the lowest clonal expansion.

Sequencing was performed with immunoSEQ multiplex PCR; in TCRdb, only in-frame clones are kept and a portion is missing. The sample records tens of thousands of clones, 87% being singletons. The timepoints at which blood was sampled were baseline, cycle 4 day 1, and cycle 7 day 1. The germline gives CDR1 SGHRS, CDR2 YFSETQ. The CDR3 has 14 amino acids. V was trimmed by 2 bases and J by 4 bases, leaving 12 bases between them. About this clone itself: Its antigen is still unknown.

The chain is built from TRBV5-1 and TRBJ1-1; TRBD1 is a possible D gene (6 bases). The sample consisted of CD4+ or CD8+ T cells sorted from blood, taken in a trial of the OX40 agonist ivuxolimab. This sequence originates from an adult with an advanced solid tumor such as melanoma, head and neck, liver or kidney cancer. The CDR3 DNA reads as TGCGCCAGCAGCTTAGAACCAGGGGTCACTGAAGCTTTCTTT. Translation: CASSLEPGVTEAFF.